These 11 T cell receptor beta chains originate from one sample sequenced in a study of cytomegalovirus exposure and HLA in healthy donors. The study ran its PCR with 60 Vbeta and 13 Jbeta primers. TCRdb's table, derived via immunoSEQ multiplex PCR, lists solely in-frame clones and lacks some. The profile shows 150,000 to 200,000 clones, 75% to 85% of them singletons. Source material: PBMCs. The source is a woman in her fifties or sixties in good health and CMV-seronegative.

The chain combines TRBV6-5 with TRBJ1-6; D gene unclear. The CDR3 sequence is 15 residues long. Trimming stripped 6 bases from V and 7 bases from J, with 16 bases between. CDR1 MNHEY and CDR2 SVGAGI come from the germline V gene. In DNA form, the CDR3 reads TGTGCCAGCAGCATTGAAGGACTGACAAATTCACCCCTCCACTTT. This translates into CASSIEGLTNSPLHF.

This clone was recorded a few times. The CDR3 nucleotides are TGTGCCAGCAGTTTTTCCCGGAGAAACTCTGGAAACACCATATATTTT. This sequence encodes CASSFSRRNSGNTIYF. The chain uses TRBV28 and TRBJ1-3; D remains unclear. V lost 3 bases to trimming and J lost 0 bases, with 12 bases between them. The CDR3 runs 16 residues. CDR1 is MDHEN, CDR2 SYDVKM, per germline.

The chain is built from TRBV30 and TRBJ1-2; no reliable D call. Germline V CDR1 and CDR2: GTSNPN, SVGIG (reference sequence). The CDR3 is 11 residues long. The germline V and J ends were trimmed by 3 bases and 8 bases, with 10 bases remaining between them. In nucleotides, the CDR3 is TGTGCCTGGAGGGCCTCTAGAGGCTACACCTTC. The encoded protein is CAWRASRGYTF.

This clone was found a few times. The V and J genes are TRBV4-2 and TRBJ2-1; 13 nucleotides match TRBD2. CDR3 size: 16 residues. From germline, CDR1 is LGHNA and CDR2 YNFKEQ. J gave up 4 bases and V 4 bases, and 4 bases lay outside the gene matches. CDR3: CASSPGTSGAYNEQFF. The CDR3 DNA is TGTGCCAGCAGCCCCGGGACTAGCGGGGCTTACAATGAGCAGTTCTTC.

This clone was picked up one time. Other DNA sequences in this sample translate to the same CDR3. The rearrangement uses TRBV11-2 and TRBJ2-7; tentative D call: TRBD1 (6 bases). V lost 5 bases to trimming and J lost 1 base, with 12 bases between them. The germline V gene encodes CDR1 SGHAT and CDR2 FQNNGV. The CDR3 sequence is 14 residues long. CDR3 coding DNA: TGTGCCAGCAGCAATGGACAGACATCCTACGAGCAGTACTTC. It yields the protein CASSNGQTSYEQYF.

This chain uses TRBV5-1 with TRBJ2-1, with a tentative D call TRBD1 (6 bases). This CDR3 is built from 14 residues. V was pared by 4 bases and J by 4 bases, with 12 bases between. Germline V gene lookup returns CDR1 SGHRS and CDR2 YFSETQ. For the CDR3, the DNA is TGCGCCAGCAGCAAAGGACAGATATACAATGAGCAGTTCTTC. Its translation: CASSKGQIYNEQFF.

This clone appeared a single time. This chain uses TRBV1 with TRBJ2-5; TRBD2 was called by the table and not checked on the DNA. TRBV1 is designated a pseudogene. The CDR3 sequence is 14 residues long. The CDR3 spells CTSSHFGSYETQYF. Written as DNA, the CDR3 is TGCACCAGCAGCCACTTCGGGTCGTACGAGACCCAGTACTTC.

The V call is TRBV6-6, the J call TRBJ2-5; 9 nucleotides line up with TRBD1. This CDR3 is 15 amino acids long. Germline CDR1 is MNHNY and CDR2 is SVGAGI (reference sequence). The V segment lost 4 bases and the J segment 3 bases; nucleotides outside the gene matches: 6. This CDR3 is CASSFPRDREETQYF. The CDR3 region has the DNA TGTGCCAGCAGTTTCCCCCGGGACAGGGAAGAGACCCAGTACTTC.

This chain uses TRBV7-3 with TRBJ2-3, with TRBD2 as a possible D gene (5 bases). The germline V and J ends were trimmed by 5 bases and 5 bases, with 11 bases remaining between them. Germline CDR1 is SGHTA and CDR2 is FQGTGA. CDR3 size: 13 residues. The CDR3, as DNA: TGTGCCAGCAGCCACTTCCGGGAAGATACGCAGTATTTT. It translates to CASSHFREDTQYF.

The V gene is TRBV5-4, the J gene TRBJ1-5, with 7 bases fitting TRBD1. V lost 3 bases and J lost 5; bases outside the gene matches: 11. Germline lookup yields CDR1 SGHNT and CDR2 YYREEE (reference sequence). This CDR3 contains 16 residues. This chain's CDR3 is CASSYEGARRDQPQHF. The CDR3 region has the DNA TGTGCCAGCAGCTACGAGGGGGCACGGAGAGATCAGCCCCAGCATTTT.

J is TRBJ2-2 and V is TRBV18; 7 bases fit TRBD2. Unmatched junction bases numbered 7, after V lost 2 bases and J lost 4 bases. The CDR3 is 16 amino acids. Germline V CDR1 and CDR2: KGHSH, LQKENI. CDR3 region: CASSPEGRGVTGELFF. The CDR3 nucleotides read TGTGCCAGCTCACCAGAAGGGAGGGGAGTCACCGGGGAGCTGTTTTTT.